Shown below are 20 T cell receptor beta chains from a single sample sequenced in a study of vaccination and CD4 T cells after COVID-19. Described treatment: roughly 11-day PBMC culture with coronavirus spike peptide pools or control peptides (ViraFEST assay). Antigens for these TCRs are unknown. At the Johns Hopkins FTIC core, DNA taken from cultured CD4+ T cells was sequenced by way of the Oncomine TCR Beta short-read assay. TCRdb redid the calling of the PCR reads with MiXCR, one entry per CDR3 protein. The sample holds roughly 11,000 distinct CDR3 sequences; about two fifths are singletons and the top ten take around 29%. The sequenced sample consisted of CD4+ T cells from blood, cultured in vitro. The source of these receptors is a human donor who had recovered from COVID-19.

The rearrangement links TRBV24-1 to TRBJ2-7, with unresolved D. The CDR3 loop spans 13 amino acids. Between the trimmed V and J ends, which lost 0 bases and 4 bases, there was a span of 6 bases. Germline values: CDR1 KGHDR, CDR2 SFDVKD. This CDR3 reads CATSDLPEYEQYF. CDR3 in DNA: TGTGCCACCAGTGATTTGCCCGAATACGAGCAGTACTTC.

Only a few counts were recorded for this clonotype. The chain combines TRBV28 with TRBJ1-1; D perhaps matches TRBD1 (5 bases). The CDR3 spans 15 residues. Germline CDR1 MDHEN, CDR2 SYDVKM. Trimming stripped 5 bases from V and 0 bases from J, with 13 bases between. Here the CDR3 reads CASSTPTVLNTEAFF. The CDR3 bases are TGTGCCAGCAGTACCCCGACAGTTTTGAACACTGAAGCTTTCTTT.

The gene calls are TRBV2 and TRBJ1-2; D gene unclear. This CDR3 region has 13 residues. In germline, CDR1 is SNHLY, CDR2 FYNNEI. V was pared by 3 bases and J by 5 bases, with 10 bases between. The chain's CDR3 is CASSDAAGYGYTF. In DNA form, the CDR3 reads TGTGCCAGCAGTGATGCCGCGGGTTATGGCTACACCTTC.

CDR3 loop: CASSSPQGYGYTF. Here the CDR3 DNA reads TGTGCCAGCAGTTCCCCACAGGGATATGGCTACACCTTC. The chain employs TRBV27 and TRBJ1-2, with D perhaps matching TRBD1 (6 bases). Germline V gives CDR1 MNHEY, CDR2 SMNVEV (reference sequence). The V and J ends lost 4 bases and 5 bases respectively, with 11 bases between them. The CDR3 contains 13 residues.

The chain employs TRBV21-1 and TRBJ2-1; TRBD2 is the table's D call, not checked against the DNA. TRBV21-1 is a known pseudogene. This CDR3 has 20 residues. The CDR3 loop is CASSKVSRHIGTRAYNEQFF. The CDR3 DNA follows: TGTGCCAGCAGCAAAGTTTCTCGGCATATCGGGACTCGCGCCTACAATGAGCAGTTCTTC.

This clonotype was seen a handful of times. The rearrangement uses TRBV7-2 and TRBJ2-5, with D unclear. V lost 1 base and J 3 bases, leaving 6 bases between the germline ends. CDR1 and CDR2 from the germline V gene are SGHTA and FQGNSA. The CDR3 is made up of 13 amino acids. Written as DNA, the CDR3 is TGTGCCAGCAGCTTAGAATGGGAAGAGACCCAGTACTTC. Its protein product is CASSLEWEETQYF.

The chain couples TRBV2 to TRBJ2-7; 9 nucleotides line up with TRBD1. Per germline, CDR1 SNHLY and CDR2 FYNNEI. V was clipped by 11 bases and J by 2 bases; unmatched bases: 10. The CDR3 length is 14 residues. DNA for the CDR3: TGTGCCTTGCCCCGGGACAGGGATGCCTACGAGCAGTACTTC. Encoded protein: CALPRDRDAYEQYF.

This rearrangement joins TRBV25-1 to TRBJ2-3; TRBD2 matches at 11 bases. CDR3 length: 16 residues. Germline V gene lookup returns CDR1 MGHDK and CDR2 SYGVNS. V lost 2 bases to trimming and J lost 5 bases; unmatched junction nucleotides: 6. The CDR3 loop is CASSEGIAGGQDTQYF. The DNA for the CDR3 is TGTGCCAGCAGTGAAGGGATAGCGGGGGGGCAAGATACGCAGTATTTT.

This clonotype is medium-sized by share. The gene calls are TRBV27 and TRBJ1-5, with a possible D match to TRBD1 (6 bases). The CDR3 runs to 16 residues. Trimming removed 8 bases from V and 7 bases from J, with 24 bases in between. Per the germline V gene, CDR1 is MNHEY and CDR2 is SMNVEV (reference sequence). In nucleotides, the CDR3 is TGTGCCAGCCGACCAGATGCACAGGGAGGATGGCAGCCCCAGCATTTT. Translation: CASRPDAQGGWQPQHF.

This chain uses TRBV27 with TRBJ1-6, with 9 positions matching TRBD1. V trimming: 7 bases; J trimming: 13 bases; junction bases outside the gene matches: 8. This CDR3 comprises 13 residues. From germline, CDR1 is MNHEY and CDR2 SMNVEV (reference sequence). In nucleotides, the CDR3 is TGTGCCAGCACCCCGAGGACAGGGGAGCCCCTCCACTTT. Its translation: CASTPRTGEPLHF.

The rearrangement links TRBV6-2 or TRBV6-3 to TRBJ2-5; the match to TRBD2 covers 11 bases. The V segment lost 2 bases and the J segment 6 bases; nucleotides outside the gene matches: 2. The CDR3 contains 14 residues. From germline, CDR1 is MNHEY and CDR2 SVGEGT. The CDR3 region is CASSYTSGRKTQYF. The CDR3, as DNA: TGTGCCAGCAGTTACACTAGCGGGAGAAAGACCCAGTACTTC.

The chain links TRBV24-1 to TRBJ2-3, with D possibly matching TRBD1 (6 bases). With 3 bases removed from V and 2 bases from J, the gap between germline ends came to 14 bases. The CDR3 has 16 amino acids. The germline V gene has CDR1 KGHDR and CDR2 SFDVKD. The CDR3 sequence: CATSDRQGPYTDTQYF. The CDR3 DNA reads TGTGCCACCAGTGATCGTCAGGGGCCGTACACAGATACGCAGTATTTT.

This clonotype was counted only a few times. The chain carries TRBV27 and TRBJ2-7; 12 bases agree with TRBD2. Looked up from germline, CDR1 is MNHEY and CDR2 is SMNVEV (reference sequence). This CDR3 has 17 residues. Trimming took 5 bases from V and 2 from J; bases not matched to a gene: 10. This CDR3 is CASSLRTSGETAYEQYF. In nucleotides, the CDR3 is TGTGCCAGCAGTCTCCGGACTAGCGGGGAGACCGCCTACGAGCAGTACTTC.

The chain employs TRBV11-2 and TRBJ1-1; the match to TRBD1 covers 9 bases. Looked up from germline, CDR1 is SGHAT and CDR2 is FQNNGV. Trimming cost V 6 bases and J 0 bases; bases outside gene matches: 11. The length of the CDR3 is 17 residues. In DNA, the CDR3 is TGTGCCAGCAGACCGGGACAGGGTTTAAGAATGAACACTGAAGCTTTCTTT. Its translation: CASRPGQGLRMNTEAFF.

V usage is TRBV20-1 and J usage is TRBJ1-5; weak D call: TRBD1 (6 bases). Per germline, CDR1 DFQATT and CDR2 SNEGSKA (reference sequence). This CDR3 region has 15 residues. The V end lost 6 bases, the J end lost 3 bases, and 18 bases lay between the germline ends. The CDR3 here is CSAYPETGLNQPQHF. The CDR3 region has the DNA TGCAGTGCCTACCCGGAGACAGGCCTCAATCAGCCCCAGCATTTT.

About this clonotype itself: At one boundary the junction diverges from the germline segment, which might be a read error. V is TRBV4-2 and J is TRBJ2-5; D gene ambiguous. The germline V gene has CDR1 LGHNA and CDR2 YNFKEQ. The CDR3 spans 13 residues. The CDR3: CSSSQGPQETQYF. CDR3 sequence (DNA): TGTTCCAGCAGCCAAGGACCCCAAGAGACCCAGTACTTC.

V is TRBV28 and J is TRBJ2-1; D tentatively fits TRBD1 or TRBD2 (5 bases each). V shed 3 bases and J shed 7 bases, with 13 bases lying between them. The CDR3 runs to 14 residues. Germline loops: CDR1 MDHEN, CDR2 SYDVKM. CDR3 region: CASSFHSGRNEQFF. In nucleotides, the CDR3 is TGTGCCAGCAGTTTCCACTCAGGGAGAAATGAGCAGTTCTTC. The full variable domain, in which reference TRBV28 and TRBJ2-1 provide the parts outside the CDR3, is DVKVTQSSRYLVKRTGEKVFLECVQDMDHENMFWYRQDPGLGLRLIYFSYDVKMKEKGDIPEGYSVSREKKERFSLILESASTNQTSMYLCASSFHSGRNEQFFGPGTRLTVL.

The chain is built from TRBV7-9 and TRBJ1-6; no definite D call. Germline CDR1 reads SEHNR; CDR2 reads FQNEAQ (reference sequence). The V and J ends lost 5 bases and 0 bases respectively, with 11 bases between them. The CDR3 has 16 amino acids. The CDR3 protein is CASSPAGSSYNSPLHF. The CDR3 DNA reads TGTGCCAGCAGCCCCGCAGGAAGCTCCTATAATTCACCCCTCCACTTT. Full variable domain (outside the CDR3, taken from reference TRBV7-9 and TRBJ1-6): DTGVSQNPRHKITKRGQNVTFRCDPISEHNRLYWYRQTLGQGPEFLTYFQNEAQLEKSRLLSDRFSAERPKGSFSTLEIQRTEQGDSAMYLCASSPAGSSYNSPLHFGNGTRLTVT.

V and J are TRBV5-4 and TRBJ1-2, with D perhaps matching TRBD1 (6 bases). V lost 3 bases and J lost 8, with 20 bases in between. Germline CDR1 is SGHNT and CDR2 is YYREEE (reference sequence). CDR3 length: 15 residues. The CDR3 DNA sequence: TGTGCCAGCAGCTCGAAACAGGGTTGGGGATACGGCTACACCTTC. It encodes CASSSKQGWGYGYTF.

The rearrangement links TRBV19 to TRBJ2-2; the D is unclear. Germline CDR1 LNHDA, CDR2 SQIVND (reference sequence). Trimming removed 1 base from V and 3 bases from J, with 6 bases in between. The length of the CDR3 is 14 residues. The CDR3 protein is CASSIAQYTGELFF. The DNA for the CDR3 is TGTGCCAGTAGTATAGCACAGTACACCGGGGAGCTGTTTTTT.